The TCR beta chain under discussion was sequenced for a study of T-cell reconstitution after alpha-beta-depleted transplantation in children. Looked up from germline, CDR1 is SEHNR and CDR2 is FQNEAQ (reference sequence). V gave up 4 bases and J gave up 2 bases, with 11 bases separating them. The CDR3 length is 14 residues. As regards this clonotype: Its antigen is still unknown.

Molecular barcoding with unique molecular identifiers was used for the TCRbeta library. MiXCR, applied by TCRdb to the PCR reads, yields one record per CDR3 protein. The sample holds about a million distinct CDR3 sequences, roughly 29% seen once. Findings and caveats of the study: T-cell counts and diversity were attributed mostly to newly produced T cells one year after transplant. Several hundred expanded graft clones reportedly supplied alpha-beta T cells about two months after transplant. Some patients' high day-60 TCRbeta diversity was traced to surviving recipient T cells and thymic progenitors.

This sequence was found in a boy under two years old who had a stem cell transplant for SCID, so the T cells may come from the graft donor. Sequenced here: PBMCs, mostly from graft donor cells, sampled 360 days after TCRalphabeta/CD19-depleted stem cell transplant. The V gene is TRBV7-9, the J gene TRBJ2-5; no definite D call. The DNA for the CDR3 is TGTGCCAGCAGCTCCCCCCTGGGGCAAGAGACCCAGTACTTC. It translates to CASSSPLGQETQYF. Using reference TRBV7-9 and TRBJ2-5 for the parts outside the CDR3, the full variable domain is DTGVSQNPRHKITKRGQNVTFRCDPISEHNRLYWYRQTLGQGPEFLTYFQNEAQLEKSRLLSDRFSAERPKGSFSTLEIQRTEQGDSAMYLCASSSPLGQETQYFGPGTRLLVL.